The rows below give T cell receptor beta chains drawn from one sample of a study of CD8 T cells in ankylosing spondylitis. MiXCR, run by TCRdb on the 5' RACE reads, gives a single entry per CDR3 protein. Seen here are around 540,000 distinct CDR3 sequences, about 12% observed once, and the top ten hold about 6.5%. Material: blood, either unsorted or a sorted T cell fraction (not recorded which). These receptors originate from a male donor with ankylosing spondylitis. The CDR3 runs from the conserved cysteine through the conserved F or W. The D gene is left open where the match is weak. The size of a clone is reported for some rows only, either as once, few or many, or as a class for expanded clones.

j_call d_call clone_size cdr3_length v_call cdr3_nt cdr3_aa
TRBJ1-5 NA NA 14 TRBV4-2 TGTGCCAGCAGCCAATGGCAGGGTGCGCAGCCCCAGCATTTT CASSQWQGAQPQHF
TRBJ2-1 NA many 14 TRBV12-3/TRBV12-4 TGTGCCAGCAGTTTCTCAGTCGGGGGCAATGAGCAGTTCTTC CASSFSVGGNEQFF
TRBJ1-5 NA NA 16 TRBV21-1 TGTGCCACCCAACGTAGTGGGGTGCACGGCAATCAGCCCCAGCATTTT CATQRSGVHGNQPQHF
TRBJ2-1 NA few 17 TRBV20-1 TGCAGTGCTAGAGATCGGGGGCCAAGAAGCTCCTACAATGAGCAGTTCTTC CSARDRGPRSSYNEQFF
TRBJ2-4 NA NA 15 TRBV30 TGTGCCTGGAGGCTCGCTAGCTTCAACAAAAACATTCAGTACTTC CAWRLASFNKNIQYF
TRBJ1-3 NA few 16 TRBV3-1 TGTGCCAGCAGCCAAGATTGGTCTGGCTCTGGAAACACCATATATTTT CASSQDWSGSGNTIYF
TRBJ1-2 NA few 13 TRBV20-1 TGCAGTGCTAGCGAGTCTTCTTACTATGGCTACACCTTC CSASESSYYGYTF
TRBJ2-1 TRBD1 many 13 TRBV29-1 TGCAGCGTTGAGAAGGGGGCGTACAATGAGCAGTTCTTC CSVEKGAYNEQFF
TRBJ2-7 NA NA 11 TRBV2 TGTGCCAGCAGAGAGGTCTACGAGCAGTACTTC CASREVYEQYF
TRBJ1-4 TRBD1 NA 14 TRBV12-3/TRBV12-4 TGTGCCAGCAGTATAAGACAGGGCGGCGAAAAACTGTTTTTT CASSIRQGGEKLFF
TRBJ1-1 TRBD1 few 13 TRBV20-1 TGCAGTGCCGACCGGGACAGGGGGTCTGAAGCTTTCTTT CSADRDRGSEAFF
TRBJ1-5 TRBD1 many 14 TRBV5-1 TGCGCCAGCAGCTTCGGACAGGGGGAGCAGCCCCAGCATTTT CASSFGQGEQPQHF
TRBJ2-5 TRBD2 many 15 TRBV5-1 TGCGCCAGCAGCACGGGGACTAGCGAACAAGAGACCCAGTACTTC CASSTGTSEQETQYF
TRBJ1-1 TRBD1 NA 15 TRBV4-2 TGTGCCAGCAGCCTTTACGAGGGGGCGAGGACTGAAGCTTTCTTT CASSLYEGARTEAFF